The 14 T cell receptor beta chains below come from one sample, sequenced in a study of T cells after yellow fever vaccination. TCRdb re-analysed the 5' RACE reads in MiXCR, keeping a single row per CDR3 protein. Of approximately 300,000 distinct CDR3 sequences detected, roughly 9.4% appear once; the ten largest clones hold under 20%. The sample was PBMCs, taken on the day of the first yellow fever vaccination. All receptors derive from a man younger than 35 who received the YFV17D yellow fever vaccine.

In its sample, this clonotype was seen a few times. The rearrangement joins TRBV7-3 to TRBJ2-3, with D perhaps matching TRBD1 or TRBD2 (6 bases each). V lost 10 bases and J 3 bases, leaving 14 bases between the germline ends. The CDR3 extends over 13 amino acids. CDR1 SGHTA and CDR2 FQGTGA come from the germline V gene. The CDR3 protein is CATSKGGTDTQYF. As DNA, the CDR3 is TGTGCCACTTCAAAGGGGGGAACAGATACGCAGTATTTT.

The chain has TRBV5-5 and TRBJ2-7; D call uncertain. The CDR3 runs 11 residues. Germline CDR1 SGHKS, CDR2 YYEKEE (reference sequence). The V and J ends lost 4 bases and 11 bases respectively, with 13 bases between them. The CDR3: CASSPGRVEYV. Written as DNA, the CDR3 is TGTGCCAGCAGCCCGGGCCGGGTTGAGTACGTC.

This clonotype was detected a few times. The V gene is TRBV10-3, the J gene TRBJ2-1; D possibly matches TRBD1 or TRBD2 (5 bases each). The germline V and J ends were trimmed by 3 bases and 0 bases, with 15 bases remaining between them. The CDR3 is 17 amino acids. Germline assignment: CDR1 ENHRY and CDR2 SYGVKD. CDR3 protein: CAISEHRDARSYNEQFF. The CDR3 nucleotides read TGTGCCATCAGTGAACACCGGGACGCACGCTCCTACAATGAGCAGTTCTTC.

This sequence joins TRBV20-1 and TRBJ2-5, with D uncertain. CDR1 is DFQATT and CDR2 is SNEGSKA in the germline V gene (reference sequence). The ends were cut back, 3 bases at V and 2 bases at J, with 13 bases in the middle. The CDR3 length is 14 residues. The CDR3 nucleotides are TGCAGTGCTAGTACGGTCAGCGAACAAGAGACCCAGTACTTC. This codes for CSASTVSEQETQYF.

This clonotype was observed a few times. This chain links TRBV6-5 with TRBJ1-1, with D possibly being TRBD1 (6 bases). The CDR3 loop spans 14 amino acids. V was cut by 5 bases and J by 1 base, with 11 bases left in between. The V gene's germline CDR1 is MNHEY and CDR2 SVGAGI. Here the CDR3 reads CASSLQGTNTEAFF. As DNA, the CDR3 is TGTGCCAGCAGTCTACAGGGCACGAACACTGAAGCTTTCTTT.

The DNA for the CDR3 is TGTGCCAGCAGTTACTTCGGTACAGTCCAAGAGACCCAGTACTTC. Translation gives CASSYFGTVQETQYF. The chain uses TRBV6-5 and TRBJ2-5; D remains ambiguous. Trimming cost V 1 base and J 1 base, with 10 bases left between them. From germline, CDR1 is MNHEY and CDR2 SVGAGI. The CDR3 spans 15 residues.

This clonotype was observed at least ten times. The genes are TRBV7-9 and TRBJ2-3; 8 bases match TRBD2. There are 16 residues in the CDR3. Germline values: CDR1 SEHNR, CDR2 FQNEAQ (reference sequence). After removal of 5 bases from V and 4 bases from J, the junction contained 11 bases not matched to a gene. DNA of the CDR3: TGTGCCAGCAGCCCCCGGAGGGCGGGGGGTTCAGATACGCAGTATTTT. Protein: CASSPRRAGGSDTQYF.

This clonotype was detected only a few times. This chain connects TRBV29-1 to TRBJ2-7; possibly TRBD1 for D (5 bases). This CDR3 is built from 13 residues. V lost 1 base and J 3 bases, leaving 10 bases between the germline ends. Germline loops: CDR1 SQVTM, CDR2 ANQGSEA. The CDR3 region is CSVEGVQGYEQYF. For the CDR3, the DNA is TGCAGCGTTGAAGGGGTCCAGGGCTACGAGCAGTACTTC.

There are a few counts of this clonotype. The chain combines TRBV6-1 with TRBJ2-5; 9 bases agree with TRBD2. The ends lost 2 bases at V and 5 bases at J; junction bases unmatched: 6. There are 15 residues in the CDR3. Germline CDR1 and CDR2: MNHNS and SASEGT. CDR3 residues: CASSERLAGQETQYF. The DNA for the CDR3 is TGTGCCAGCAGTGAACGTCTAGCGGGACAGGAGACCCAGTACTTC.

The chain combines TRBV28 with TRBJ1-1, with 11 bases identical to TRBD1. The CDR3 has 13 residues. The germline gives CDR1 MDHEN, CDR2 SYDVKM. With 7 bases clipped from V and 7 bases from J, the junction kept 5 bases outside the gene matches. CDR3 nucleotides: TGTGCCAGCATGGGGACAGGGGGGATTGAAGCTTTCTTT. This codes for CASMGTGGIEAFF.

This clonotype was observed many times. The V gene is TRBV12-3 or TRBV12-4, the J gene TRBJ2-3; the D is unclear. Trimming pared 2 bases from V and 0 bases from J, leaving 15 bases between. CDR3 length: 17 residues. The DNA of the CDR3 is TGTGCCAGCAGTTTAATTCCGGCCAGCCTTAGCACAGATACGCAGTATTTT. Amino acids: CASSLIPASLSTDTQYF.

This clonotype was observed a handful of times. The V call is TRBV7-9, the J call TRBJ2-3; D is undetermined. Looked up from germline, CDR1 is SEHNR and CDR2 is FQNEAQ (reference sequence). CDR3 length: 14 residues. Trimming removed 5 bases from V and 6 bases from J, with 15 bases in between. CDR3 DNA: TGTGCCAGCAGCCGATCACTTCTAGGGGATACGCAGTATTTT. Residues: CASSRSLLGDTQYF. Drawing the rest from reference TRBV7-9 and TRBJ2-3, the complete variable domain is DTGVSQNPRHKITKRGQNVTFRCDPISEHNRLYWYRQTLGQGPEFLTYFQNEAQLEKSRLLSDRFSAERPKGSFSTLEIQRTEQGDSAMYLCASSRSLLGDTQYFGPGTRLTVL.

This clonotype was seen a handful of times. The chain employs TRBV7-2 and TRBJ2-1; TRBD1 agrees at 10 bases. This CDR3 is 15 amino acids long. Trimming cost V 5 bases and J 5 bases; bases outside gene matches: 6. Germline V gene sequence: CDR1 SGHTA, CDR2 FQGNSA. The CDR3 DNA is TGTGCCAGCAGCATTGGACAGGGGGAGCACAATGAGCAGTTCTTC. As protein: CASSIGQGEHNEQFF.

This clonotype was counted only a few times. The CDR3 here is CASSYSSWHTGELFF. The CDR3 coding sequence is TGTGCCAGCAGTTACTCGTCCTGGCACACCGGGGAGCTGTTTTTT. The genes are TRBV6-5 and TRBJ2-2; D gene uncertain. Germline assignment: CDR1 MNHEY and CDR2 SVGAGI. The CDR3 length is 15 residues. Trimming removed 0 bases from V and 3 bases from J, with 8 bases in between.